The 22 T cell receptor beta chains presented below share a single source sample, sequenced in a study of beta chain features in type 1 diabetes. Of the isolated RNA, all was reverse transcribed, and so the sequenced material was expressed TCRB transcripts. Sequencing used immunoSEQ multiplex PCR; TCRdb keeps in-frame clones, though not all of them. The table lists 900,000 or so clones, roughly a sixth of them singletons. The sequencing input was naive CD4+ T cells from blood. Source of these receptors: a woman aged 18-29 years in good health.

The V and J genes are TRBV10-3 and TRBJ1-5, with 8 bases lining up with TRBD1. V was pared by 6 bases and J by 0 bases, with 4 bases of the junction left unmatched. The CDR3 is 15 amino acids. Germline V lookup: CDR1 ENHRY, CDR2 SYGVKD. This CDR3 is CAISRTGSSNQPQHF. The DNA for the CDR3 is TGTGCCATCAGCCGGACAGGGAGTAGCAATCAGCCCCAGCATTTT.

This chain's CDR3 is CASSGRRGTPRNEQYF. Here the CDR3 DNA reads TGTGCCAGCAGCGGAAGACGAGGGACCCCGCGCAACGAGCAGTACTTC. The rearrangement joins TRBV14 to TRBJ2-5, with D tentatively TRBD1 or TRBD2 (5 bases each). TRBJ2-7 matches the DNA end more closely, so the J call is doubtful. Germline-derived CDR1 and CDR2 are SGHDN and FVKESK. CDR3 length equals 16 residues.

This clone was seen more than once but under ten times. The chain employs TRBV5-4 and TRBJ2-2, with 7 nucleotides matching TRBD1. The V segment lost 4 bases and the J segment 5 bases; nucleotides outside the gene matches: 11. This CDR3 has 16 amino acids. CDR1 is SGHNT and CDR2 is YYREEE in the germline V gene (reference sequence). The CDR3 region has the DNA TGTGCCAGCAGCGCCGGTCGGACAGGCGGTACCGGGGAGCTGTTTTTT. This sequence encodes CASSAGRTGGTGELFF.

The rearrangement uses TRBV7-3 and TRBJ2-2; a weak D match, TRBD1 (6 bases). CDR1 SGHTA and CDR2 FQGTGA come from the germline V gene. Deletions cut 5 bases from V and 4 bases from J, with 14 bases between. CDR3 size: 15 residues. Here the CDR3 DNA reads TGTGCCAGCAGCCCCGGGACAAGGGTCACCGGGGAGCTGTTTTTT. Its translation is CASSPGTRVTGELFF.

The sample holds a few counts of this clone. The J gene is TRBJ2-7, the V gene TRBV5-4; D possibly corresponds to TRBD1 (5 bases). Between the trimmed V and J ends, which lost 0 bases and 3 bases, there was a span of 13 bases. Germline V gene data show CDR1 as SGHNT and CDR2 as YYREEE (reference sequence). The CDR3 runs 15 residues. The CDR3 here is CASSLVGAQGYEQYF. The CDR3 DNA reads TGTGCCAGCAGCTTGGTTGGGGCTCAAGGCTACGAGCAGTACTTC.

This clone was observed a few times. The chain links TRBV7-2 to TRBJ2-4; no clear D. Trimming took off 4 bases at V and 9 bases at J, with 13 bases between the two ends. Germline assignment: CDR1 SGHTA and CDR2 FQGNSA. CDR3 length: 13 residues. The CDR3 nucleotides are TGTGCCAGCAGCTCGCCACCGGGCGTCATTCAGTACTTC. Translated: CASSSPPGVIQYF.

The V call is TRBV5-6, the J call TRBJ1-2; possibly TRBD1 for D (6 bases). Germline-derived CDR1 and CDR2 are SGHDT and YYEEEE. The V gene lost 4 bases and the J gene lost 5 bases, with 15 bases spanning the gap. The CDR3 length is 14 residues. The CDR3 region is CASSQRTEAYGYTF. Here the CDR3 DNA reads TGTGCCAGCAGCCAACGGACAGAAGCTTATGGCTACACCTTC. The full variable domain, rest sourced from reference TRBV5-6 and TRBJ1-2, is DAGVTQSPTHLIKTRGQQVTLRCSPKSGHDTVSWYQQALGQGPQFIFQYYEEEERQRGNFPDRFSGHQFPNYSSELNVNALLLGDSALYLCASSQRTEAYGYTFGSGTRLTVV.

The gene calls are TRBV28 and TRBJ1-2; weak D call: TRBD1 (5 bases). The CDR3 contains 15 residues. Germline V gives CDR1 MDHEN, CDR2 SYDVKM. Trimming took off 6 bases at V and 7 bases at J, with 21 bases between the two ends. The CDR3: CASSPSSSGSRGYTF. In DNA, the CDR3 is TGTGCCAGCAGCCCTTCGTCTTCAGGGTCTCGTGGCTACACCTTC.

The rearrangement joins TRBV18 to TRBJ2-7; possibly TRBD1 for D (6 bases). This CDR3 is 15 amino acids long. V dropped 5 bases and J dropped 0 bases, with 14 bases sitting between them. Germline V gene lookup returns CDR1 KGHSH and CDR2 LQKENI. The chain's CDR3 is CASSIGTLSSYEQYF. CDR3 DNA sequence: TGTGCCAGCTCAATCGGGACATTATCCTCCTACGAGCAGTACTTC.

This rearrangement joins TRBV14 to TRBJ1-4; D gene ambiguous. The CDR3 is 16 residues long. The ends were cut back, 1 base at V and 0 bases at J, with 9 bases in the middle. Germline V gives CDR1 SGHDN, CDR2 FVKESK. CDR3 nucleotides: TGTGCCAGCAGCCAAGCTCTCGGGTCAACTAATGAAAAACTGTTTTTT. Translation gives CASSQALGSTNEKLFF.

The sample holds a few counts of this clone. The V and J genes are TRBV18 and TRBJ2-1; perhaps TRBD2 as D (6 bases). The V end lost 4 bases, the J end lost 0 bases, and 13 bases lay between the germline ends. CDR3 size: 16 residues. CDR1 is KGHSH, CDR2 LQKENI, per germline. The CDR3: CASSHPVADSYNEQFF. The CDR3 nucleotides are TGTGCCAGCTCACATCCAGTAGCGGACTCCTACAATGAGCAGTTCTTC.

The chain employs TRBV5-1 and TRBJ1-2; D is possibly TRBD1 (6 bases). CDR1 and CDR2 from the germline V gene are SGHRS and YFSETQ. This CDR3 has 14 amino acids. V dropped 3 bases and J dropped 3 bases, with 12 bases sitting between them. CDR3 amino acids: CASSSAGADYGYTF. The CDR3 nucleotides read TGCGCCAGCAGCTCGGCAGGGGCCGACTATGGCTACACCTTC.

The chain links TRBV6-5 to TRBJ1-2; the D is unclear. CDR1 MNHEY and CDR2 SVGAGI come from the germline V gene. The length of the CDR3 is 13 residues. Trimming left V 6 bases short and J 4 bases short, with 12 bases between. The DNA of the CDR3 is TGTGCCAGCAGGCCCAGGATTCTCTATGGCTACACCTTC. It is translated as CASRPRILYGYTF.

The chain combines TRBV5-1 with TRBJ2-7, with TRBD1 as a possible D gene (5 bases). The CDR3 runs 15 residues. The germline V gene has CDR1 SGHRS and CDR2 YFSETQ. V lost 1 base, J lost 4 bases, and 15 bases lay in between. The CDR3 bases are TGCGCCAGCAGCTTGCTAGGGGTCGGGCGGTACGAGCAGTACTTC. Its translation is CASSLLGVGRYEQYF.

This clone appeared a few times. Within the sample, other DNA sequences also encode this same CDR3. V usage is TRBV18 and J usage is TRBJ1-5; D gene uncertain. With 2 bases removed from V and 3 bases from J, the gap between germline ends came to 5 bases. Germline lookup yields CDR1 KGHSH and CDR2 LQKENI. This CDR3 region has 13 residues. The DNA for the CDR3 is TGTGCCAGCTCACCAGGGGACAATCAGCCCCAGCATTTT. It encodes CASSPGDNQPQHF.

This clone was counted between two and nine times. V usage is TRBV7-2 and J usage is TRBJ2-3, with 13 bases lining up with TRBD2. In germline, CDR1 is SGHTA, CDR2 FQGNSA. Unmatched junction bases numbered 1, after V lost 1 base and J lost 6 bases. This CDR3 is 15 amino acids long. This CDR3 is CASSLVTSGRDTQYF. In DNA, the CDR3 is TGTGCCAGCAGCTTAGTGACTAGCGGGAGGGATACGCAGTATTTT.

The V call is TRBV10-3, the J call TRBJ2-7; 8 nucleotides align to TRBD1. This CDR3 is 12 amino acids long. V gave up 10 bases and J gave up 5 bases; unmatched junction bases: 7. The germline V gene encodes CDR1 ENHRY and CDR2 SYGVKD. The CDR3 DNA is TGTGCCACCGTAACAGGGGGTGACGAGCAGTACTTC. Translating gives CATVTGGDEQYF.

V and J are TRBV28 and TRBJ2-7; 9 bases agree with TRBD1. The V and J ends lost 7 bases and 5 bases, in that order; junction bases with no gene match: 15. The germline V gene encodes CDR1 MDHEN and CDR2 SYDVKM. The CDR3 covers 16 residues. CDR3 nucleotide sequence: TGTGCCAGCATCTCCTGGGGGGGACAGGGTAGACACGAGCAGTACTTC. This codes for CASISWGGQGRHEQYF.

There are a few counts of this clone. The J gene is TRBJ2-3, the V gene TRBV6-5; 7 bases agree with TRBD1. The CDR3 is made up of 15 amino acids. With V trimmed by 0 bases and J by 5 bases, 5 bases remained unmatched. CDR1 MNHEY and CDR2 SVGAGI come from the germline V gene. The CDR3 DNA is TGTGCCAGCAGTTACTCGAATAGGGGGCAAGATACGCAGTATTTT. Encoded protein: CASSYSNRGQDTQYF.

This chain joins TRBV7-8 and TRBJ2-3, with 10 bases fitting TRBD2. Germline CDR1 is SGHVS and CDR2 is FQNEAQ. The trim removed 5 bases at V and 0 bases at J, leaving 8 bases unmatched. The CDR3 consists of 17 residues. In DNA, the CDR3 is TGTGCCAGCAGCAACCATCTAGCGGGGGCTAGCACAGATACGCAGTATTTT. Protein product: CASSNHLAGASTDTQYF.

Only a few counts were recorded for this clone. The gene calls are TRBV19 and TRBJ2-5; TRBD1 agrees at 7 bases. The CDR3 extends over 13 amino acids. The V and J ends lost 5 bases and 11 bases, in that order; junction bases with no gene match: 11. Germline V gives CDR1 LNHDA, CDR2 SQIVND (reference sequence). The DNA for the CDR3 is TGTGCCAGTAGTCCCCCGGGACAGATAGAGCAGTACTTC. Translating it yields CASSPPGQIEQYF.

The chain couples TRBV4-2 to TRBJ2-7; 7 bases line up with TRBD2. CDR1 LGHNA and CDR2 YNFKEQ come from the germline V gene. Losses at the gene ends were 4 bases for V and 1 base for J; bases not matched to a gene: 10. There are 16 residues in the CDR3. DNA of the CDR3: TGTGCCAGCAGCCGACTCCTGGGGGGGAGGTCCTACGAGCAGTACTTC. Its protein is CASSRLLGGRSYEQYF.